A single sample gave rise to the 20 T cell receptor beta chains below, sequenced in a study of T cell clonality in common variable immunodeficiency. Some clones are missing from TCRdb's copy, which holds only in-frame ones; the method was immunoSEQ multiplex PCR. The profile covers approximately 40,000 clones, none occurring a single time. The sample comprised peripheral blood mononuclear cells. The source is a person aged 18 to 75 in good health.

Ten or more counts support this clone. With the read ending 3 residues before the CDR3 end, the germline J gene is used to fill in that end. The chain employs TRBV18 and TRBJ2-2, with 7 positions matching TRBD1. This CDR3 is built from 15 residues. Trimming removed 8 bases from V and 4 bases from J; junction bases left unmatched: 10. Germline values: CDR1 KGHSH, CDR2 LQKENI. The sequenced CDR3 bases are TGTGCCAGCCACTCCGGGACAGTTGGCACCGGGGAG. It encodes CASHSGTVGTGE. The CDR3 reads in full as CASHSGTVGTGELFF.

This clone was picked up many times. The read stops 3 residues short of the end of the CDR3; the missing end is completed from the germline J gene. J is TRBJ2-7 and V is TRBV2; D perhaps matches TRBD2 (5 bases). The CDR3 consists of 12 residues. V was shortened by 2 bases and J by 5 bases, with 7 bases between the two germline ends. Germline values: CDR1 SNHLY, CDR2 FYNNEI. CDR3 region: CASSEIGDEQYF. CDR3 DNA (partial): TGTGCCAGCAGTGAAATCGGGGACGAG.

This clone was observed many times. The sequenced fragment ends 3 residues before the CDR3 boundary, so the rest is inferred from the germline J gene. The gene calls are TRBV5-1 and TRBJ1-3; possible D gene TRBD1, 6 bases. V shed 0 bases and J shed 4 bases, with 11 bases lying between them. The CDR3 totals 15 residues. Germline CDR1 reads SGHRS; CDR2 reads YFSETQ. The CDR3 DNA, read in part, is TGCGCCAGCAGCTTGGACCTGGGGGCAGGAAACACC. The encoded protein is CASSLDLGAGNT. The whole CDR3 protein reads CASSLDLGAGNTIYF.

With regard to this clone: With the read ending 3 residues before the CDR3 end, the germline J gene is used to fill in that end. The chain is built from TRBV2 and TRBJ1-5, with D perhaps TRBD1 (5 bases). Germline loops: CDR1 SNHLY, CDR2 FYNNEI. Trimming left V 1 base short and J 4 bases short, with 11 bases between. The CDR3 length is 15 residues. The chain's CDR3 is CASSEGGGENQPQHF. The sequenced part of the CDR3 DNA is TGTGCCAGCAGTGAAGGGGGGGGAGAAAATCAGCCC.

This clone came up many times. The CDR3 goes on 3 residues after the read ends, and that part is filled in from the germline J gene. The rearrangement joins TRBV5-1 to TRBJ2-5, with 12 nucleotides matching TRBD2. The CDR3 spans 16 residues. The V gene end was trimmed by 1 base and the J gene end by 2 bases; junction bases not matched to a gene: 3. CDR1 and CDR2 from the germline V gene are SGHRS and YFSETQ. The CDR3 DNA, read in part, is TGCGCCAGCAGCTTGATGACTAGCGGGAGACAAGAGACC. This sequence encodes CASSLMTSGRQET. The CDR3 as a whole reads CASSLMTSGRQETQYF.

This clone was counted many times. Read coverage stops 3 residues before the CDR3 terminus; the germline J gene supplies the remainder. The chain links TRBV20-1 to TRBJ2-7; 14 positions agree with TRBD2. J lost 6 bases, V lost 3 bases, and 7 bases had no gene match. The CDR3 contains 15 residues. Germline V lookup: CDR1 DFQATT, CDR2 SNEGSKA (reference sequence). CDR3 in amino acids: CSASSGTSGSSEQYF. CDR3 DNA, as far as it was read: TGCAGTGCTAGTTCCGGGACTAGCGGGAGTAGCGAG.

This clone has at least ten counts. The read comes to an end 3 residues before the CDR3 does, leaving the germline J gene to fill in the end. The V and J genes are TRBV7-9 and TRBJ1-1, with D tentatively TRBD1 (5 bases). The germline V gene has CDR1 SEHNR and CDR2 FQNEAQ (reference sequence). This CDR3 contains 13 residues. The ends were cut back, 0 bases at V and 7 bases at J, with 9 bases in the middle. The CDR3 spells CASSLAGEGEAFF. The DNA read from the CDR3 is TGTGCCAGCAGCTTAGCAGGGGAAGGTGAA.

In its sample, this clone was seen many times. The read falls 3 residues short of the CDR3 end, and the missing part is taken from the germline J gene. J is TRBJ1-6 and V is TRBV20-1, with no clear D. The CDR3 consists of 12 residues. V lost 1 base and J 9 bases, leaving 7 bases between the germline ends. Germline-derived CDR1 and CDR2 are DFQATT and SNEGSKA (reference sequence). The CDR3 here is CSARGFSSPLHF. The CDR3 bases that were read are TGCAGTGCTAGAGGCTTCAGTTCACCC.

Ten or more counts support this clone. The read stops 3 residues short of the end of the CDR3; the missing end is completed from the germline J gene. This chain uses TRBV2 with TRBJ1-5, with D hard to call. Germline loops: CDR1 SNHLY, CDR2 FYNNEI. This CDR3 spans 13 amino acids. V lost 6 bases, J lost 0 bases, and 6 bases lay in between. The CDR3 spells CASSVYSNQPQHF. The CDR3 bases that were read are TGTGCCAGCAGCGTTTATAGCAATCAGCCC.

This clone has ten or more counts. The sequenced CDR3 bases are TGCAGCGTCGGGAGACAGACCTACGAG. This codes for CSVGRQTYE. The CDR3, in full, reads CSVGRQTYEQYF. The chain uses TRBV29-1 and TRBJ2-7; TRBD2 is a possible D gene (6 bases). The read terminates 3 residues ahead of where the CDR3 ends, so the germline J gene completes it. Germline-derived CDR1 and CDR2 are SQVTM and ANQGSEA. CDR3 size: 12 residues. The ends were cut back, 6 bases at V and 2 bases at J, with 11 bases in the middle.

This clone occurred many times. The CDR3 end falls 3 residues outside the read, so it is completed with the germline J gene. The chain has TRBV12-3 or TRBV12-4 and TRBJ1-1, with 8 positions matching TRBD1. This CDR3 region has 14 residues. Incomplete CDR3 DNA: TGTGCCAGCAGTTTACAGGGGGCGCGTGTCGAA. Its protein is CASSLQGARVE. The entire CDR3 protein is CASSLQGARVEAFF.

In its sample, this clone was seen many times. The read ends 3 residues shy of where the CDR3 ends; the end is completed using the germline J gene. The V and J genes are TRBV6-2 or TRBV6-3 and TRBJ1-1, with D perhaps matching TRBD1 (6 bases). Germline loops: CDR1 MNHEY, CDR2 SVGEGT. V was cut by 5 bases and J by 3 bases, with 13 bases left in between. The CDR3 runs to 14 residues. Incomplete CDR3 DNA: TGTGCCAGCAGTCGACAGGCCTGGGACACTGAA. This translates into CASSRQAWDTE. Given in full, the CDR3 is CASSRQAWDTEAFF.

This clone was found many times. The missing CDR3 end, 3 residues past where the read stops, is filled in from the germline J gene. The chain links TRBV20-1 to TRBJ2-7, with 7 bases matching TRBD2. The junction had 15 bases not matched to a gene; V was cut back by 1 base and J by 3 bases. The CDR3 length is 17 residues. CDR1 is DFQATT, CDR2 SNEGSKA, per germline (reference sequence). CDR3 sequence: CSARGGGNGSVLYEQYF. The CDR3 DNA, read in part, is TGCAGTGCTAGAGGGGGGGGGAACGGCTCGGTTCTCTACGAG.

This clone has at least ten counts. The DNA read from the CDR3 is TGCGCCAGCAGCCGGACAGGGGGGGACACTGAA. Translating gives CASSRTGGDTE. The full CDR3 is CASSRTGGDTEAFF. The rearrangement joins TRBV5-1 to TRBJ1-1; TRBD1 matches 10 bases. The sequence runs out 3 residues before the end of the CDR3; the remainder is reconstructed from the germline J gene. The germline gives CDR1 SGHRS, CDR2 YFSETQ. CDR3 length equals 14 residues. Unmatched junction bases numbered 3, after V lost 4 bases and J lost 3 bases.

A remark on this clone: The read is 3 residues too short to cover the CDR3 end, so that end is filled in from the germline J gene. The chain is built from TRBV7-2 and TRBJ1-3; TRBD1 might be the D (6 bases). Germline CDR1 reads SGHTA; CDR2 reads FQGNSA. The CDR3 sequence is 13 residues long. Trimming took off 4 bases at V and 4 bases at J, with 8 bases between the two ends. CDR3 sequence reads: CASSYDRGNTIYF. Incomplete CDR3 DNA: TGTGCCAGCAGCTATGACAGGGGAAACACC.

This clone has at least ten counts. The sequence runs out 3 residues before the end of the CDR3; the remainder is reconstructed from the germline J gene. This chain joins TRBV7-3 and TRBJ2-3; 7 bases line up with TRBD2. Germline CDR1 SGHTA, CDR2 FQGTGA. The CDR3 contains 15 residues. V lost 3 bases to trimming and J lost 1 base; unmatched junction nucleotides: 4. The CDR3 region is CASSLYGGGTDTQYF. CDR3 DNA (partial): TGTGCCAGCAGCTTGTATGGGGGGGGCACAGATACG.

This clone has ten or more counts. The CDR3 end lies 3 residues beyond the end of the read and is filled in from the germline J gene. The chain employs TRBV7-8 and TRBJ2-7; TRBD1 matches 7 bases. The CDR3 loop spans 17 amino acids. The germline gives CDR1 SGHVS, CDR2 FQNEAQ. Losses at the gene ends were 3 bases for V and 1 base for J; bases not matched to a gene: 12. The CDR3 is CASSFRSPAGGSYEQYF. The sequenced part of the CDR3 DNA is TGTGCCAGCAGCTTCCGGAGTCCTGCAGGGGGTTCCTACGAG.

This clone was seen ten or more times. The read ends 3 residues early relative to the CDR3; the germline J gene fills the gap. The chain has TRBV5-1 and TRBJ2-3, with 7 bases aligning to TRBD2. Trimming at V came to 0 bases and at J to 2 bases, leaving 6 bases not matched to a gene. The CDR3 totals 16 residues. Germline CDR1 SGHRS, CDR2 YFSETQ. Incomplete CDR3 DNA: TGCGCCAGCAGCTTGGGGTCTAGCGGACCCACAGATACG. As protein: CASSLGSSGPTDT. The whole CDR3 protein is CASSLGSSGPTDTQYF.

In its sample, this clone was seen many times. CDR3 DNA (partial): TGCAGTGCCCAGGGAGGCTACGAAAAA. It yields the protein CSAQGGYEK. The CDR3 as a whole reads CSAQGGYEKLFF. The J gene is TRBJ1-4, the V gene TRBV20-1; D may be TRBD1 (5 bases). Coverage ceases 3 residues before the CDR3 finishes, and the germline J gene fills in the end. This CDR3 comprises 12 residues. CDR1 is DFQATT and CDR2 is SNEGSKA in the germline V gene (reference sequence). Trimming stripped 6 bases from V and 8 bases from J, with 13 bases between.

This clone was counted many times. The CDR3 goes on 3 residues after the read ends, and that part is filled in from the germline J gene. This chain joins TRBV14 and TRBJ2-1, with D possibly being TRBD1 (6 bases). Germline CDR1 reads SGHDN; CDR2 reads FVKESK. The CDR3 contains 14 residues. Trimming removed 1 base at V and 8 bases at J, with 12 bases between. The CDR3 sequence is CASSQGFRQDEQFF. The CDR3 DNA, read in part, is TGTGCCAGCAGCCAAGGGTTTAGACAGGATGAG.